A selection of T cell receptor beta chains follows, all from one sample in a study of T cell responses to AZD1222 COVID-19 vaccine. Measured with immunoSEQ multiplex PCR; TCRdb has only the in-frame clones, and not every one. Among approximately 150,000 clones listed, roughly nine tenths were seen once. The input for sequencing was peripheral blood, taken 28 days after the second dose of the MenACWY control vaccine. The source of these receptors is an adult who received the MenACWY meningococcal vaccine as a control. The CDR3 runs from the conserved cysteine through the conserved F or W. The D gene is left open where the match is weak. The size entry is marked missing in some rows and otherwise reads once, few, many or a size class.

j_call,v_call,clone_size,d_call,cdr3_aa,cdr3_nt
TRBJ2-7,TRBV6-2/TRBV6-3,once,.,CASSYSWAGTYEQYF,TGTGCCAGCAGTTACTCTTGGGCAGGGACCTACGAGCAGTACTTC
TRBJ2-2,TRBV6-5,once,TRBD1,CASSLQGPNTGELFF,TGTGCCAGCAGTTTACAGGGGCCGAACACCGGGGAGCTGTTTTTT
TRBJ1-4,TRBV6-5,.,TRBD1,CASRVTGGGEKLFF,TGTGCCAGCAGGGTGACAGGGGGCGGCGAAAAACTGTTTTTT
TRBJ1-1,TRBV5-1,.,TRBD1,CASSPPTGTGSTEAFF,TGCGCCAGCAGCCCACCCACCGGGACAGGGAGCACTGAAGCTTTCTTT
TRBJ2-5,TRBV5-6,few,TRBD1,CASRGTGGPETQYF,TGTGCCAGCAGGGGGACAGGGGGCCCAGAGACCCAGTACTTC
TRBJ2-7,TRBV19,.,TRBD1,CASKAGRTGGYDEQYF,TGTGCCAGTAAGGCCGGGAGGACAGGGGGTTATGACGAGCAGTACTTC
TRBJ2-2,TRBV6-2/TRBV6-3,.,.,CASSYVGAGELFF,TGTGCCAGCAGTTACGTCGGGGCCGGGGAGCTGTTTTTT
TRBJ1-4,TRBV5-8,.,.,CASSLSGATNEKLFF,TGTGCCAGCAGCTTATCAGGGGCAACTAATGAAAAACTGTTTTTT
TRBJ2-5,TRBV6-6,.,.,CASSYPPQETQYF,TGTGCCAGCAGTTACCCACCACAAGAGACCCAGTACTTC
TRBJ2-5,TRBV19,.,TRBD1,CASSDGQGAETQYF,TGTGCCAGTAGTGACGGACAGGGGGCTGAGACCCAGTACTTC
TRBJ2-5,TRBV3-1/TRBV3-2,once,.,CASSQDSGIIETQYF,TGTGCCAGCAGCCAAGATAGCGGTATTATTGAGACCCAGTACTTC
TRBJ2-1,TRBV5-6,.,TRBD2,CASSLGLANEQFF,TGTGCCAGCAGCTTAGGACTAGCGAATGAGCAGTTCTTC
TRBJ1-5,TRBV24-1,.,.,CATSDFGNQPQHF,TGTGCCACCAGTGATTTTGGGAACCAGCCCCAGCATTTT
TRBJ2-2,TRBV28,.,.,CASSPHGAGTGELFF,TGTGCCAGCAGCCCCCATGGGGCCGGCACCGGGGAGCTGTTTTTT
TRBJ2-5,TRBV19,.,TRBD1,CASSLATGDYSETQYF,TGTGCCAGTAGTTTAGCGACAGGGGATTATTCGGAGACCCAGTACTTC
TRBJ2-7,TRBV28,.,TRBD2,CATAAGDLYEQYF,TGTGCCACCGCCGCGGGAGACCTGTACGAGCAGTACTTC